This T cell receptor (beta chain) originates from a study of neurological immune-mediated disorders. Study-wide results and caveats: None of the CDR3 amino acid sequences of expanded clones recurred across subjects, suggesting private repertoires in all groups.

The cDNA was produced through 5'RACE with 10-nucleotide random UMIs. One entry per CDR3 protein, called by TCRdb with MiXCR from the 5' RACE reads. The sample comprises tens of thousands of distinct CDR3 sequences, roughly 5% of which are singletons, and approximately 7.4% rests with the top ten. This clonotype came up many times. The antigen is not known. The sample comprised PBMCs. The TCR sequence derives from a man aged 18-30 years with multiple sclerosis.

The CDR3 nucleotides are TGCAGTGCTCCGAAGGGTTCGCAAGAGACCCAGTACTTC. Protein product: CSAPKGSQETQYF. The gene calls are TRBV20-1 and TRBJ2-5, with D uncertain. The V gene's germline CDR1 is DFQATT and CDR2 SNEGSKA (reference sequence). The V end was cut by 5 bases, the J end by 2 bases, with 12 bases between. This CDR3 comprises 13 residues.